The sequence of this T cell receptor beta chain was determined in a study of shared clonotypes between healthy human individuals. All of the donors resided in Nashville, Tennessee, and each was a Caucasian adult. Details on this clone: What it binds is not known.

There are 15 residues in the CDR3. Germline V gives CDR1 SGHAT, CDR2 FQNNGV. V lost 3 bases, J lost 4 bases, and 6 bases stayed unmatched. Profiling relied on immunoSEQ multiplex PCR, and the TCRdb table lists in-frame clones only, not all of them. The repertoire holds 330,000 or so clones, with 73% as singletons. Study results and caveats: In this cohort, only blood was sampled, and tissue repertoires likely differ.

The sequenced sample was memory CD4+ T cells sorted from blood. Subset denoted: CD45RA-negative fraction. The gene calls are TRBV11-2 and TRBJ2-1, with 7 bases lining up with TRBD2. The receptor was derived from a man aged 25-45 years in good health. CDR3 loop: CASSFFLAAYNEQFF. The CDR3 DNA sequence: TGTGCCAGCAGCTTTTTCCTAGCGGCGTACAATGAGCAGTTCTTC.